This is a list of T cell receptor beta chains from one sample in a study of CD8 T cells in ankylosing spondylitis. TCRdb processed the 5' RACE reads anew with MiXCR; each CDR3 protein has one entry. The top ten clones hold more than 9.5% of a sample with roughly 180,000 distinct CDR3 sequences, 13% of them seen once. The specimen was blood, either unsorted or a sorted T cell fraction (not recorded which). Every receptor here comes from a female donor with ankylosing spondylitis or in good health (not recorded which). CDR3s include the opening cysteine and the closing phenylalanine or tryptophan. The order of the fields is V gene, D gene, clone size, J gene, CDR3 DNA, CDR3 protein. The D gene is left open where the match is weak. Clone size is not always given. Where it is, it says once, few, many or a class for expanded clones.

TRBV13	TRBD2	many	TRBJ2-2	TGTGCCAGCTCGCCGACCTGGACTAGCGGAGTCACCGGGGAGCTGTTTTTT	CASSPTWTSGVTGELFF
TRBV14	TRBD2	many	TRBJ2-1	TGTGCCAGCAGTCTCATCCCAGCGGGAGATGAGCAGTTCTTC	CASSLIPAGDEQFF
TRBV30	TRBD1	many	TRBJ1-1	TGTGCCTGGTGGGACAGGGGCTTGGACACTGAAGCTTTCTTT	CAWWDRGLDTEAFF
TRBV3-2	.	many	TRBJ2-1	TGTGCCAGCAGTCCCCCGGCCCCGAATGAGCAGTTCTTC	CASSPPAPNEQFF
TRBV4-3	.	many	TRBJ2-3	TGCGCCAGCAGCCAAGACACCGCTAGCACAGATACGCAGTATTTT	CASSQDTASTDTQYF
TRBV7-7	.	many	TRBJ2-1	TGTGCCAGCAGCTTAGGACGGGGGCCGGCGAATGAGCAGTTCTTC	CASSLGRGPANEQFF
TRBV5-6	.	many	TRBJ2-5	TGTGCCAGCAGCTTGCTGAGGGAGGATCAAGAGACCCAGTACTTC	CASSLLREDQETQYF
TRBV7-7	TRBD2	.	TRBJ2-5	TGTGCTAGCAGCTATTCTAGACTAGCGAGAGAGACCCAGTACTTC	CASSYSRLARETQYF
TRBV4-1	.	.	TRBJ2-7	TGCGCCAGCAGCCAAGAACGTCCCGGGGGGCGGCGCGAGCAGTACTTC	CASSQERPGGRREQYF
TRBV7-2	TRBD2	many	TRBJ2-5	TGTGCCAGCAGCTTACTAGCGGGGGGGGGCATAGAGACCCAGTACTTC	CASSLLAGGGIETQYF